This T cell receptor (beta chain) originates from a study of control samples from healthy donors and cancer patients (dated by TCRdb to about 2020). The library was prepared using the immunoSEQ multiplex PCR assay. TCRdb holds this immuneACCESS table with in-frame rearrangements only. Some clones are missing; in checked studies, unresolved V genes explain under half, and the rest has no known cause. Across this sample there are about 170,000 clones, with 90% to 95% seen only once. The top ten clonotypes cover 1.1% to 1.5% of the sample. As concerns this clone: Its recognized antigen is unknown. Per-base quality was not reported, and no clone a single base away is much larger than it.

Sequencing was carried out using blood. The receptor comes from a woman younger than 35 in good health.

The DNA sequence is as follows: TGTGCCAGCAGCTTAGAGGTGAACACTGAAGCTTTCTTT. Translated, this is CASSLEVNTEAFF. The chain is made from TRBV7-9 and TRBJ1-1, with the D gene uncertain. The CDR3 holds 13 amino acids from the cysteine to the phenylalanine. This entry keeps only the CDR3 DNA: 39 bases, framed from base 1. Trimming at the junction amounts to 1 base on V and 0 bases on J, and the germline ends lie 3 bases apart. The germline V gene (reference sequence) specifies SEHNR as CDR1 and FQNEAQ as CDR2.